One and the same sample provided the 28 T cell receptor beta chains below, sequenced in a study of CD8 T cells in Susac syndrome. RNA, at roughly 0.5 to 1 ug, was reverse transcribed with random hexamers. MiXCR, run by TCRdb on the immunoSEQ multiplex PCR reads, gives a single entry per CDR3 protein. The profile shows about 200,000 distinct CDR3 sequences, about 94% of them singletons. The sample taken for sequencing was CD4+ T cells from PBMCs. Receptors were obtained from a human donor with multiple sclerosis.

DNA for the CDR3: TGTGCCAGCAGTCCTAGCTATGGCTACACCTTC. It translates to CASSPSYGYTF. This chain links TRBV27 with TRBJ1-2; no clear D. Germline V gives CDR1 MNHEY, CDR2 SMNVEV (reference sequence). The CDR3 length is 11 residues. The V end lost 5 bases, the J end lost 4 bases, and 5 bases lay between the germline ends.

The chain uses TRBV9 and TRBJ2-3; D is uncertain. Trimming took off 0 bases at V and 3 bases at J, with 11 bases between the two ends. Germline V gene sequence: CDR1 SGDLS, CDR2 YYNGEE. This CDR3 spans 15 amino acids. This CDR3 is CASSVVSSETDTQYF. In nucleotides, the CDR3 is TGTGCCAGCAGCGTAGTTTCCTCAGAGACAGATACGCAGTATTTT.

The gene calls are TRBV3-1 and TRBJ1-1; D unresolved. V shed 4 bases and J shed 6 bases, with 12 bases lying between them. Germline V gene sequence: CDR1 LGHDT, CDR2 YNNKEL (reference sequence). The CDR3 sequence is 13 residues long. This CDR3 reads CASSPILGSEAFF. The CDR3 DNA reads TGTGCCAGCAGCCCTATCTTGGGCTCTGAAGCTTTCTTT.

This clonotype has a single count. The V gene is TRBV4-1, the J gene TRBJ1-2; D remains unclear. Trimming stripped 3 bases from V and 8 bases from J, with 7 bases between. This CDR3 contains 11 residues. The V gene's germline CDR1 is MGHRA and CDR2 YSYEKL. The CDR3 region is CASSHHSGYTF. The CDR3 DNA reads TGCGCCAGCAGCCACCACTCCGGCTACACCTTC.

This sequence joins TRBV12-3 or TRBV12-4 and TRBJ2-3; TRBD2 matches at 10 bases. This CDR3 has 17 residues. Trimming cost V 4 bases and J 2 bases; bases outside gene matches: 9. CDR3 bases: TGTGCCAGCAGTTCTGGGAGAGCGGGGGGGGTCACAGATACGCAGTATTTT. Amino acid sequence: CASSSGRAGGVTDTQYF.

The rearrangement links TRBV9 to TRBJ1-6; 7 nucleotides align to TRBD1. CDR3 length equals 14 residues. CDR1 SGDLS and CDR2 YYNGEE come from the germline V gene. V lost 4 bases to trimming and J lost 8 bases; unmatched junction nucleotides: 6. The CDR3 nucleotides read TGTGCCAGCAGCTCCCGACAGGGAGATTCACCCCTCCACTTT. Its protein product is CASSSRQGDSPLHF. Together with reference TRBV9 and TRBJ1-6, the CDR3 gives the full variable domain: DSGVTQTPKHLITATGQRVTLRCSPRSGDLSVYWYQQSLDQGLQFLIQYYNGEERAKGNILERFSAQQFPDLHSELNLSSLELGDSALYFCASSSRQGDSPLHFGNGTRLTVT.

Remarks on this clonotype: An end of the junction differs from the germline gene, which may be a read error. The chain joins TRBV2 to TRBJ2-7; a weak D match, TRBD2 (5 bases). In germline, CDR1 is SNHLY, CDR2 FYNNEI. The CDR3 is 13 amino acids. The DNA of the CDR3 is TGTGCCAGCAGAGAAGGGAGAGACTACGAGCAGTACTTC. Protein: CASREGRDYEQYF. Based on the CDR3 plus reference TRBV2 and TRBJ2-7, the full variable domain is EPEVTQTPSHQVTQMGQEVILRCVPISNHLYFYWYRQILGQKVEFLVSFYNNEISEKSEIFDDQFSVERPDGSNFTLKIRSTKLEDSAMYFCASREGRDYEQYFGPGTRLTVT.

The chain uses TRBV9 and TRBJ2-7, with D possibly TRBD1 on 6 matching bases. The germline V gene has CDR1 SGDLS and CDR2 YYNGEE. This CDR3 region has 14 residues. V lost 0 bases and J lost 3, with 10 bases in between. This CDR3 is CASSVATGGYEQYF. The CDR3 DNA reads as TGTGCCAGCAGCGTAGCGACAGGCGGCTACGAGCAGTACTTC.

This clonotype showed up just a few times. This chain joins TRBV14 and TRBJ2-4, with D unclear. This CDR3 has 13 residues. V was shortened by 3 bases and J by 8 bases, with 11 bases between the two germline ends. CDR1 and CDR2 (germline): SGHDN, FVKESK. The CDR3 loop reads CASSHSGSDIQYF. DNA of the CDR3: TGTGCCAGCAGCCATTCCGGATCGGACATTCAGTACTTC.

V and J are TRBV15 and TRBJ2-7; no reliable D call. Trimming cost V 4 bases and J 0 bases, with 13 bases left between them. CDR3 length: 15 amino acids. Looked up from germline, CDR1 is LNHNV and CDR2 is YYDKDF (reference sequence). CDR3 amino acids: CATSMKTPISYEQYF. CDR3 DNA: TGTGCCACCAGCATGAAGACACCGATCTCCTACGAGCAGTACTTC.

The chain uses TRBV20-1 and TRBJ2-1; D is perhaps TRBD2 (6 bases). The germline V gene has CDR1 DFQATT and CDR2 SNEGSKA (reference sequence). The CDR3 spans 14 residues. V lost 5 bases to trimming and J lost 7 bases, with 18 bases between them. In DNA, the CDR3 is TGCAGTGCTCTAGCGTTGGGGCCGGGAAATGAGCAGTTCTTC. This translates into CSALALGPGNEQFF.

The J gene is TRBJ2-3, the V gene TRBV20-1, with 8 bases identical to TRBD2. This CDR3 is 12 amino acids long. V was clipped by 4 bases and J by 4 bases; unmatched bases: 1. Germline assignment: CDR1 DFQATT and CDR2 SNEGSKA (reference sequence). The CDR3 coding sequence is TGCAGTGCTACCGGGGGGGCAGATACGCAGTATTTT. Its translation is CSATGGADTQYF.

The chain recombines TRBV9 with TRBJ2-7, with 8 bases lining up with TRBD1. Germline V lookup: CDR1 SGDLS, CDR2 YYNGEE. The CDR3 covers 15 residues. V was pared by 0 bases and J by 2 bases, with 4 bases of the junction left unmatched. Here the CDR3 reads CASSVGTGSPYEQYF. In nucleotides, the CDR3 is TGTGCCAGCAGCGTAGGGACAGGGAGTCCCTACGAGCAGTACTTC.

The chain has TRBV13 and TRBJ2-3, with unresolved D. This CDR3 contains 14 residues. Germline CDR1 PRHDT, CDR2 FYEKMQ (reference sequence). Trimming pared 3 bases from V and 1 base from J, leaving 8 bases between. CDR3 amino acids: CASSLGTGTDTQYF. CDR3 DNA: TGTGCCAGCAGCTTGGGAACGGGCACAGATACGCAGTATTTT.

The CDR3 coding sequence is TGTGCCAGCAGCTTGCAACCGACAGGGCGGACTGAAGCTTTCTTT. Encoded protein: CASSLQPTGRTEAFF. V gene TRBV7-9 combines with J gene TRBJ1-1; 7 bases align to TRBD1. CDR1 and CDR2 (germline): SEHNR, FQNEAQ (reference sequence). The CDR3 totals 15 residues. V gave up 3 bases and J gave up 5 bases; unmatched junction bases: 9.

The V gene is TRBV20-1, the J gene TRBJ2-1; 7 bases fit TRBD1. The CDR3 is 16 amino acids. The germline V gene has CDR1 DFQATT and CDR2 SNEGSKA (reference sequence). V trimming: 6 bases; J trimming: 0 bases; junction bases outside the gene matches: 11. CDR3: CSASPPGQSSYNEQFF. CDR3 bases: TGCAGTGCCTCCCCTCCGGGACAGAGCTCCTACAATGAGCAGTTCTTC.

V is TRBV3-1 and J is TRBJ2-1; the D is unclear. The CDR3 loop spans 13 amino acids. V dropped 1 base and J dropped 7 bases, with 8 bases sitting between them. In germline, CDR1 is LGHDT, CDR2 YNNKEL (reference sequence). In DNA form, the CDR3 reads TGTGCCAGCAGCCAAGTTACCGGAAATGAGCAGTTCTTC. Protein sequence: CASSQVTGNEQFF.

The rearrangement joins TRBV20-1 to TRBJ2-7; no firm D call. CDR3 length: 13 amino acids. Between the trimmed V and J ends, which lost 8 bases and 5 bases, there was a span of 19 bases. Germline lookup yields CDR1 DFQATT and CDR2 SNEGSKA (reference sequence). CDR3 loop: CSPLDGTRNEQYF. In nucleotides, the CDR3 is TGCAGTCCCCTAGATGGCACCAGGAACGAGCAGTACTTC.

The chain joins TRBV24-1 to TRBJ1-2; D uncertain. Germline CDR1 and CDR2: KGHDR and SFDVKD. The CDR3 runs to 11 residues. V was trimmed by 6 bases and J by 5 bases, leaving 6 bases between them. The CDR3 DNA follows: TGTGCCACCAGTCAAGGATATGGCTACACCTTC. This codes for CATSQGYGYTF.

V gene TRBV11-3 combines with J gene TRBJ1-2; TRBD1 matches 7 bases. The CDR3 runs to 13 residues. In germline, CDR1 is SGHNT, CDR2 YENEEA. With 8 bases clipped from V and 7 bases from J, the junction kept 10 bases outside the gene matches. The CDR3 coding sequence is TGTGCCAGCTCTATAACAGGGGTTAGTGGCTACACCTTC. Protein product: CASSITGVSGYTF.

This chain links TRBV7-2 with TRBJ2-7; D may be TRBD1 or TRBD2 (5 bases each). The CDR3 extends over 15 amino acids. V lost 5 bases, J lost 3 bases, and 17 bases lay in between. The germline CDR1 and CDR2 sequences are SGHTA and FQGNSA. The CDR3: CASSPLRGPNYEQYF. The CDR3 bases are TGTGCCAGCAGCCCACTGAGGGGTCCGAACTACGAGCAGTACTTC.

This sequence joins TRBV7-9 and TRBJ1-6, with D perhaps matching TRBD1 (6 bases). Germline CDR1 reads SEHNR; CDR2 reads FQNEAQ (reference sequence). Trimming took 1 base from V and 15 from J, leaving 13 bases between them. CDR3 length: 13 residues. In DNA form, the CDR3 reads TGTGCCAGCAGCTTAGGACCGGACAGCCACCTCCACTTT. This gives the protein CASSLGPDSHLHF.

This chain links TRBV9 with TRBJ1-5; a weak D match, TRBD1 (5 bases). V was trimmed by 3 bases and J by 1 base, leaving 11 bases between them. The CDR3 covers 15 residues. CDR1 and CDR2 from the germline V gene are SGDLS and YYNGEE. The CDR3 DNA reads as TGTGCCAGCAGCGGTTCAGGGAACAGCAATCAGCCCCAGCATTTT. It yields the protein CASSGSGNSNQPQHF.

V usage is TRBV12-3 or TRBV12-4 and J usage is TRBJ2-7; the D call may be TRBD1 or TRBD2 (5 bases each). V was clipped by 6 bases and J by 8 bases, with 17 bases between them. The CDR3 totals 13 residues. The CDR3 region is CASSPSLGVQQYF. CDR3 bases: TGTGCCAGCAGCCCTTCCCTGGGGGTCCAGCAGTACTTC.

V and J are TRBV29-1 and TRBJ2-5; tentatively, D is TRBD1 or TRBD2 (6 bases each). Between the trimmed V and J ends, which lost 3 bases and 4 bases, there was a span of 18 bases. The CDR3 runs to 15 residues. CDR1 and CDR2 (germline): SQVTM, ANQGSEA. The chain's CDR3 is CSVDPWGAAGETQYF. Here the CDR3 DNA reads TGCAGCGTTGACCCATGGGGGGCCGCGGGAGAGACCCAGTACTTC.

The sample holds a few counts of this clonotype. The rearrangement uses TRBV20-1 and TRBJ2-7; D not certain. V was trimmed by 0 bases and J by 4 bases, leaving 4 bases between them. The CDR3 is made up of 11 amino acids. Germline values: CDR1 DFQATT, CDR2 SNEGSKA (reference sequence). For the CDR3, the DNA is TGCAGTGCTAGAGATGGGTACGAGCAGTACTTC. The encoded protein is CSARDGYEQYF.

The chain joins TRBV7-9 to TRBJ2-4; TRBD1 matches at 8 bases. Germline CDR1 reads SEHNR; CDR2 reads FQNEAQ (reference sequence). Trimming took 1 base from V and 7 from J; bases not matched to a gene: 6. The CDR3 contains 15 residues. CDR3 bases: TGTGCCAGCAGCTTAGATTTCGGACAGGGTAACATTCAGTACTTC. Translating it yields CASSLDFGQGNIQYF.

The chain joins TRBV9 to TRBJ1-4, with 10 bases lining up with TRBD1. This CDR3 is 15 amino acids long. V lost 3 bases, J lost 10 bases, and 9 bases stayed unmatched. Germline V gene data show CDR1 as SGDLS and CDR2 as YYNGEE. The CDR3 spells CASSERDRGYGKLFF. The CDR3 bases are TGTGCCAGCAGCGAACGGGACAGGGGATACGGAAAACTGTTTTTT. Filled out from reference TRBV9 and TRBJ1-4, the complete variable domain reads DSGVTQTPKHLITATGQRVTLRCSPRSGDLSVYWYQQSLDQGLQFLIQYYNGEERAKGNILERFSAQQFPDLHSELNLSSLELGDSALYFCASSERDRGYGKLFFGSGTQLSVL.